The clone carrying this TCR beta chain occurred a few times. Its antigen is not known. A single base separates this from a much larger clone, so it may be a read error. Constant-region reverse primers amplified full-length variable regions, followed by semi-nested Nested Universal Primer A PCR. TCRdb redid the calling of the 5' RACE reads with MiXCR, one entry per CDR3 protein. The top ten clones hold around 4.4% of a sample with about 8,900 distinct CDR3 sequences, around a quarter of them seen once. General study findings and limits: Tumor Treg TCRs overlapped most with tumor naive CD4+ cells.

The CDR3 length is 15 residues. Germline V gene lookup returns CDR1 SGHRS and CDR2 YFSETQ. V was clipped by 3 bases and J by 4 bases, with 17 bases between them. The chain has TRBV5-1 and TRBJ2-7; D is possibly TRBD1 or TRBD2 (5 bases each). Sequencing used naive CD4+ T cells sorted from a lymph node. Stated subset: naive CD4+ T cells, CD4+CD45RA+CD25-. The TCR comes from a female donor with breast cancer. Written as DNA, the CDR3 is TGCGCCAGCAGCTCCCTGGGACGGTACACTTACGAGCAGTACTTC. It is translated as CASSSLGRYTYEQYF. The full variable domain, completed using reference TRBV5-1 and TRBJ2-7, is KAGVTQTPRYLIKTRGQQVTLSCSPISGHRSVSWYQQTPGQGLQFLFEYFSETQRNKGNFPGRFSGRQFSNSRSEMNVSTLELGDSALYLCASSSLGRYTYEQYFGPGTRLTVT.